This T cell receptor beta chain was recorded in a study of blood T cell repertoires in COVID-19 (dated by TCRdb to 2020 to 2021). Some background on the complete study: Samples from collaborators originated in the United States, Italy and Spain and spanned both the acute and convalescent phases of COVID-19. The prospective study material was composed of cDNA or gDNA derived from T cells, B-cell-depleted T cells, or PBMCs. The dataset comprised deeply sampled blood TCRbeta repertoires from subjects exposed to, actively infected with, or recovered from COVID-19. The repertoires were released in a freely available public database meant as a resource for research on the immune response to SARS-CoV-2. Samples were obtained from the ongoing ImmuneRACE study (first 160 participants) and from some 1,300 subjects provided by 6 global collaborators. Nearly every sample came with metadata listing a de-identified subject ID, COVID-19 status, age in years and sex. Where available, HLA class I and class II types were taken from metadata supplied by the sample provider and were not determined by assay-based typing.

On the study overall, not on this receptor specifically: The quantity of clinical and demographic metadata differed by source and by participant and was supplied without curation.

CDR1 and CDR2, looked up from the germline V gene, are SGHTA and FQGNSA. The CDR3 sequence holds 14 residues, the cysteine and phenylalanine included. Here the CDR3 DNA is all that survives: 42 bases in frame from base 1. At the junction V is shortened by 3 bases and J by 3 bases; bases outside the gene matches: 2. TCRbeta CDR3 regions were amplified from genomic DNA using the immunoSEQ Assay, a bias-controlled multiplex PCR. The study's processing was this. The number of nucleated cells in each sample was estimated from the amplification of reference gene primers within the assay. To quantify the absolute abundance of each unique TCRbeta CDR3 rearrangement, sequence reads were collapsed and filtered. Productive Simpson clonality was computed per sample as the square root of Simpson's diversity index over productive rearrangements. As stored in TCRdb, this immuneACCESS dataset retains in-frame rearrangements with V and J assigned. A fraction of the clones does not appear; measured against another copy, unresolved V genes explain less than half of the discrepancy, and the remainder lacks a known reason. V, J and clone size are those of that table, while D and trimming were read from the DNA. The sample table records roughly 70,000 clones; about 86% of these occur just once. The top ten constitute 4.5% to 5.5% of the sample.

In the case of this clone: Its antigen remains undetermined. Base qualities are missing; no much larger clone stands one base away.

Collaborating institutions collected whole blood in K2EDTA tubes following their own protocols. For TCRbeta analysis, collaborator samples were shipped as frozen whole blood, as isolated PBMCs, or as DNA extracted from either sample type. This chain joins TRBV7-2 to TRBJ1-1, with 9 central nucleotides matching TRBD1. Sequenced input: peripheral blood. This TCR was recovered from a woman between 55 and 75 years old with acute or convalescent COVID-19. The DNA sequence is as follows: TGTGCCAGCAGCTTGAGACAGGGGGACACTGAAGCTTTCTTT. It codes for CASSLRQGDTEAFF.